What follows are 14 T cell receptor beta chains derived from one specimen sequenced in a study of cytotoxic CD8 clonotypes in ibrutinib-treated CLL. Here immunoSEQ multiplex PCR was the method, and the copy in TCRdb shows in-frame clones only, minus some. Here the sample spans some 130,000 clones, approximately 85% being singletons. The input for sequencing was PBMCs, taken after 24 months of ibrutinib treatment. The receptors were gathered from a human donor with chronic lymphocytic leukemia.

V and J are TRBV4-1 and TRBJ2-1; a weak D match, TRBD1 (5 bases). V was pared by 6 bases and J by 5 bases, with 17 bases between. Germline CDR1 is MGHRA and CDR2 is YSYEKL. The CDR3 covers 15 residues. CDR3 coding DNA: TGCGCCAGCAGACGAACCTGGCAGGGTAACAATGAGCAGTTCTTC. Protein product: CASRRTWQGNNEQFF.

This sequence joins TRBV9 and TRBJ2-7, with D possibly TRBD2 on 6 matching bases. The CDR3 extends over 14 amino acids. Germline-derived CDR1 and CDR2 are SGDLS and YYNGEE. Trimming shortened V by 3 bases and J by 0 bases, and 10 bases separated the two germline ends. The CDR3: CASSAGRGSYEQYF. Written as DNA, the CDR3 is TGTGCCAGCAGCGCCGGGCGGGGCTCCTACGAGCAGTACTTC.

The V gene is TRBV7-3, the J gene TRBJ2-2; weak D call: TRBD2 (6 bases). The CDR3 runs to 14 residues. In germline, CDR1 is SGHTA, CDR2 FQGTGA. The V and J ends lost 5 bases and 6 bases respectively, with 13 bases between them. CDR3 sequence (DNA): TGTGCCAGCAGCCTCTCGACTAGTTCCGGGGAGCTGTTTTTT. Translating it yields CASSLSTSSGELFF.

The gene calls are TRBV19 and TRBJ2-2; D remains unclear. CDR1 LNHDA and CDR2 SQIVND come from the germline V gene (reference sequence). The CDR3 spans 11 residues. This CDR3 is CATDYTGELFF. CDR3 nucleotides: TGTGCAACGGATTACACCGGGGAGCTGTTTTTT.

The chain combines TRBV6-6 with TRBJ1-3; D unresolved. Germline CDR1 reads MNHNY; CDR2 reads SVGAGI (reference sequence). The CDR3 runs to 16 residues. V gave up 0 bases and J gave up 1 base, with 10 bases separating them. The CDR3, as DNA: TGTGCCAGCAGTTACTCGATGGCGGGTTCTGGAAACACCATATATTTT. As protein: CASSYSMAGSGNTIYF.

This clone has more than one count but fewer than ten. The rearrangement joins TRBV5-6 to TRBJ2-3, with TRBD1 matching over 10 bases. CDR3 length equals 14 residues. The ends lost 0 bases at V and 7 bases at J; junction bases unmatched: 2. Germline V lookup: CDR1 SGHDT, CDR2 YYEEEE. The CDR3 DNA reads TGTGCCAGCAGCTTGGGGGGACAGGGGCATACGCAGTATTTT. It encodes CASSLGGQGHTQYF.

This chain uses TRBV28 with TRBJ2-3; D is unclear. Germline lookup yields CDR1 MDHEN and CDR2 SYDVKM. CDR3 length equals 13 residues. The V end lost 1 base, the J end lost 3 bases, and 5 bases lay between the germline ends. The CDR3 reads CASSLSSTDTQYF. CDR3 nucleotides: TGTGCCAGCAGTTTATCTAGTACAGATACGCAGTATTTT.

The chain carries TRBV27 and TRBJ1-2, with D possibly being TRBD1 (5 bases). From germline, CDR1 is MNHEY and CDR2 SMNVEV (reference sequence). Trimming cost V 4 bases and J 13 bases, with 19 bases left between them. CDR3 size: 13 residues. This CDR3 reads CASSSSHGGFSTF. The DNA of the CDR3 is TGTGCCAGCAGTTCCTCCCATGGGGGGTTTTCCACCTTC.

The CDR3 loop is CATSRVQGPNQPQHF. The CDR3 bases are TGTGCCACCAGCAGAGTACAGGGGCCCAATCAGCCCCAGCATTTT. This chain connects TRBV15 to TRBJ1-5; 7 nucleotides match TRBD1. This CDR3 contains 15 residues. The germline V gene has CDR1 LNHNV and CDR2 YYDKDF (reference sequence). The V gene end was trimmed by 1 base and the J gene end by 3 bases; junction bases not matched to a gene: 3. The full variable domain, its missing parts supplied by reference TRBV15 and TRBJ1-5, is DAMVIQNPRYQVTQFGKPVTLSCSQTLNHNVMYWYQQKSSQAPKLLFHYYDKDFNNEADTPDNFQSRRPNTSFCFLDIRSPGLGDTAMYLCATSRVQGPNQPQHFGDGTRLSIL.

This chain connects TRBV18 to TRBJ1-1; tentative D call: TRBD1 (5 bases). The length of the CDR3 is 16 residues. Per germline, CDR1 KGHSH and CDR2 LQKENI. The V end was cut by 5 bases, the J end by 1 base, with 17 bases between. The CDR3 region has the DNA TGTGCCAGCTCATCCCCCGACAGAGGGAGGAACACTGAAGCTTTCTTT. Its protein product is CASSSPDRGRNTEAFF.

The gene calls are TRBV19 and TRBJ2-3; 7 positions match TRBD1. Germline loops: CDR1 LNHDA, CDR2 SQIVND (reference sequence). With V trimmed by 10 bases and J by 4 bases, 11 bases remained unmatched. CDR3 length: 14 residues. The CDR3 bases are TGTGCCACGATGCAGGGGGTGAGCGCAGATACGCAGTATTTT. Translation gives CATMQGVSADTQYF.

The chain combines TRBV2 with TRBJ1-1; no reliable D call. The CDR3 sequence is 11 residues long. V lost 3 bases, J lost 14 bases, and 13 bases lay in between. In germline, CDR1 is SNHLY, CDR2 FYNNEI. CDR3 nucleotides: TGTGCCAGCAGTGAGGCCTGGGAGGACTTCTTT. Protein product: CASSEAWEDFF.

The chain employs TRBV20-1 and TRBJ2-5; D ambiguous. V was trimmed by 5 bases and J by 6 bases, leaving 7 bases between them. CDR1 is DFQATT and CDR2 is SNEGSKA in the germline V gene (reference sequence). The CDR3 consists of 10 residues. The CDR3 sequence is CSARLKTQYF. The CDR3 bases are TGCAGTGCTCGCTTAAAGACCCAGTACTTC.

DNA of the CDR3: TGTGCCAGCAGCGTAGGTGCAGGGTTTACTTATGGCTACACCTTC. This translates into CASSVGAGFTYGYTF. The gene calls are TRBV9 and TRBJ1-2, with a weak D call TRBD1 (5 bases). Trimming cost V 0 bases and J 5 bases, with 14 bases left between them. The CDR3 contains 15 residues. Germline V gene data show CDR1 as SGDLS and CDR2 as YYNGEE. The full variable domain, in which reference TRBV9 and TRBJ1-2 provide the parts outside the CDR3, is DSGVTQTPKHLITATGQRVTLRCSPRSGDLSVYWYQQSLDQGLQFLIQYYNGEERAKGNILERFSAQQFPDLHSELNLSSLELGDSALYFCASSVGAGFTYGYTFGSGTRLTVV.